The 14 T cell receptor beta chains in this list originate from one sample, sequenced in a study of blood T cell repertoires in COVID-19. The data were produced by immunoSEQ multiplex PCR, yet TCRdb's version contains in-frame clones alone and is incomplete. The sample lists 250,000 to 350,000 clones; about four fifths were seen once. Sequencing used peripheral blood. Receptors originate from a human donor with COVID-19, enrolled during active disease. The donor label of this sample is uncertain.

This chain uses TRBV9 with TRBJ1-1; TRBD1 matches at 7 bases. The CDR3 has 15 amino acids. Germline assignment: CDR1 SGDLS and CDR2 YYNGEE. The ends lost 0 bases at V and 1 base at J; junction bases unmatched: 3. CDR3 sequence (DNA): TGTGCCAGCAGCGTAGATGGGACAGCGAACACTGAAGCTTTCTTT. Translating gives CASSVDGTANTEAFF.

DNA for the CDR3: TGTGCCAGCAGTTTATTGGGGCAGTCAAGCACAGATACGCAGTATTTT. Its protein product is CASSLLGQSSTDTQYF. The chain combines TRBV28 with TRBJ2-3; D might be TRBD1 (5 bases). The CDR3 loop spans 16 amino acids. Germline CDR1 and CDR2: MDHEN and SYDVKM. V dropped 1 base and J dropped 0 bases, with 11 bases sitting between them.

The rearrangement joins TRBV2 to TRBJ2-7, with D maybe TRBD2 (6 bases). Trimming took 5 bases from V and 2 from J, leaving 13 bases between them. In germline, CDR1 is SNHLY, CDR2 FYNNEI. This CDR3 is 14 amino acids long. The CDR3 DNA is TGTGCCAGCAGTTGGAGGGAGGCTGCCTACGAGCAGTACTTC. This gives the protein CASSWREAAYEQYF. The full variable domain, rest sourced from reference TRBV2 and TRBJ2-7, is EPEVTQTPSHQVTQMGQEVILRCVPISNHLYFYWYRQILGQKVEFLVSFYNNEISEKSEIFDDQFSVERPDGSNFTLKIRSTKLEDSAMYFCASSWREAAYEQYFGPGTRLTVT.

The chain links TRBV19 to TRBJ1-1, with 8 bases matching TRBD1. CDR1 LNHDA and CDR2 SQIVND come from the germline V gene (reference sequence). The CDR3 loop spans 15 amino acids. J lost 0 bases, V lost 5 bases, and 5 bases had no gene match. The CDR3 sequence is CASSPPGQVNTEAFF. Written as DNA, the CDR3 is TGTGCCAGTAGTCCTCCGGGACAGGTGAACACTGAAGCTTTCTTT.

This clone was counted between two and nine times. V is TRBV19 and J is TRBJ2-3, with TRBD2 matching 8 bases. Germline V CDR1 and CDR2: LNHDA, SQIVND (reference sequence). This CDR3 comprises 15 residues. V gave up 4 bases and J gave up 0 bases; unmatched junction bases: 3. CDR3 amino acids: CASSRPSGSTDTQYF. The CDR3 nucleotides are TGTGCCAGTAGTAGGCCTAGCGGGAGCACAGATACGCAGTATTTT. Looking up the rest from reference TRBV19 and TRBJ2-3 gives the full variable domain: DGGITQSPKYLFRKEGQNVTLSCEQNLNHDAMYWYRQDPGQGLRLIYYSQIVNDFQKGDIAEGYSVSREKKESFPLTVTSAQKNPTAFYLCASSRPSGSTDTQYFGPGTRLTVL.

As regards this clone: The same CDR3 arises from other DNA sequences in this sample as well. This chain uses TRBV30 with TRBJ2-5; a possible D gene is TRBD1 (5 bases). Germline V gene lookup returns CDR1 GTSNPN and CDR2 SVGIG (reference sequence). CDR3 length: 16 amino acids. Trimming pared 0 bases from V and 3 bases from J, leaving 17 bases between. CDR3 DNA sequence: TGTGCCTGGAGTGTTCGTATCGGACATCTAGAAGAGACCCAGTACTTC. Protein sequence: CAWSVRIGHLEETQYF.

This chain connects TRBV30 to TRBJ1-2, with D hard to call. The CDR3 is 11 amino acids. Germline loops: CDR1 GTSNPN, CDR2 SVGIG (reference sequence). Trimming took off 0 bases at V and 8 bases at J, with 7 bases between the two ends. The CDR3 region is CAWSVSGGYTF. Here the CDR3 DNA reads TGTGCCTGGAGTGTTTCCGGGGGCTACACCTTC. The variable domain in full, completed from reference TRBV30 and TRBJ1-2, reads SQTIHQWPATLVQPVGSPLSLECTVEGTSNPNLYWYRQAAGRGLQLLFYSVGIGQISSEVPQNLSASRPQDRQFILSSKKLLLSDSGFYLCAWSVSGGYTFGSGTRLTVV.

The V call is TRBV5-1, the J call TRBJ1-1; TRBD1 matches at 8 bases. Trimming removed 0 bases from V and 6 bases from J; junction bases left unmatched: 7. CDR1 SGHRS and CDR2 YFSETQ come from the germline V gene. The CDR3 runs to 15 residues. The CDR3 spells CASSLAPGGYAEAFF. CDR3 sequence (DNA): TGCGCCAGCAGCTTGGCCCCAGGGGGCTACGCTGAAGCTTTCTTT.

This clone was seen only a few times. CDR3 sequence reads: CASSAGTGATEAFF. CDR3 nucleotide sequence: TGTGCCAGCAGCGCCGGGACAGGAGCCACTGAAGCTTTCTTT. The rearrangement uses TRBV25-1 and TRBJ1-1; 8 nucleotides agree with TRBD1. The V gene's germline CDR1 is MGHDK and CDR2 SYGVNS. V was pared by 6 bases and J by 4 bases, with 7 bases of the junction left unmatched. The length of the CDR3 is 14 residues.

This clone was found a few times. Different DNA sequences within this sample yield the same CDR3. In DNA, the CDR3 is TGTGCCAGCAGCCGCGGGACTTACGAGCAGTACTTC. Its protein is CASSRGTYEQYF. The chain recombines TRBV28 with TRBJ2-7; D possibly corresponds to TRBD2 (6 bases). The V gene's germline CDR1 is MDHEN and CDR2 SYDVKM. This CDR3 is built from 12 residues. Trimming stripped 6 bases from V and 4 bases from J, with 10 bases between.

About this clone: Distinct nucleotide sequences in the sample also encode this CDR3. The chain has TRBV7-2 and TRBJ2-3; TRBD2 matches 10 bases. The CDR3 is made up of 14 amino acids. The germline gives CDR1 SGHTA, CDR2 FQGNSA. J gave up 3 bases and V 4 bases, and 1 base lay outside the gene matches. CDR3 DNA: TGTGCCAGCAGCTCGACTAGCGGGACAGATACGCAGTATTTT. Amino acids: CASSSTSGTDTQYF.

The chain is built from TRBV9 and TRBJ1-1; no definite D call. V lost 0 bases to trimming and J lost 3 bases, with 9 bases between them. Germline V CDR1 and CDR2: SGDLS, YYNGEE. This CDR3 has 14 amino acids. The CDR3 bases are TGTGCCAGCAGCGTAGGAGGGAGGGACACTGAAGCTTTCTTT. Its translation is CASSVGGRDTEAFF.

The chain recombines TRBV18 with TRBJ1-1, with D hard to call. The CDR3 sequence is 13 residues long. Trimming pared 2 bases from V and 3 bases from J, leaving 7 bases between. Germline CDR1 reads KGHSH; CDR2 reads LQKENI. This CDR3 reads CASSPIADTEAFF. CDR3 nucleotides: TGTGCCAGCTCACCAATCGCGGACACTGAAGCTTTCTTT.

J is TRBJ1-4 and V is TRBV15; 7 bases agree with TRBD1. From germline, CDR1 is LNHNV and CDR2 YYDKDF (reference sequence). The CDR3 is made up of 15 amino acids. The V segment lost 3 bases and the J segment 7 bases; nucleotides outside the gene matches: 8. The CDR3 reads CATSSDTGVGEKLFF. The CDR3 DNA reads TGTGCCACCAGCAGCGACACAGGGGTTGGTGAAAAACTGTTTTTT.